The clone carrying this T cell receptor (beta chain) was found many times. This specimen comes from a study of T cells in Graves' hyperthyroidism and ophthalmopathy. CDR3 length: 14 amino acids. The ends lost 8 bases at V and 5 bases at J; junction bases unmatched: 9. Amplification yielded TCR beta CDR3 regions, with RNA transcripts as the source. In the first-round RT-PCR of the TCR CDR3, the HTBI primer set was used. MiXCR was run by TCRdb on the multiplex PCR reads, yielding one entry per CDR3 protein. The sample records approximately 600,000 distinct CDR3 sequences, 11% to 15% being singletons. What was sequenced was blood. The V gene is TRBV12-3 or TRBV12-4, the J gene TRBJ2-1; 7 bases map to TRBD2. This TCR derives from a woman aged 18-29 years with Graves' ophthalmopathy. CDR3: CASRRQREDNEQFF. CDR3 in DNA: TGTGCCAGCCGGCGCCAGCGGGAAGACAATGAGCAGTTCTTC.